This T cell receptor beta chain was obtained from a study of T cell responses to AZD1222 COVID-19 vaccine. Study-level points and caveats: Spike-specific TCR breadth and depth rose after two AZD1222 doses.

About this clone itself: The antigen is unknown.

Germline V gene data show CDR1 as SGHDN and CDR2 as FVKESK. The CDR3 contains 14 residues. Trimming shortened V by 1 base and J by 5 bases, and 11 bases separated the two germline ends. Clones were sequenced by immunoSEQ multiplex PCR, and TCRdb holds only the in-frame ones, with some missing. The sample includes 150,000 or so clones, around 90% of them seen just once. The sample was peripheral blood, taken on day 0 of AZD1222 vaccination. The clonotype originates from an adult in good health. The genes are TRBV14 and TRBJ1-1; D remains ambiguous. CDR3 nucleotide sequence: TGTGCCAGCAGCCAAGGGGCCCTGAGTACTGAAGCTTTCTTT. This sequence encodes CASSQGALSTEAFF. The full variable domain, rest sourced from reference TRBV14 and TRBJ1-1, is EAGVTQFPSHSVIEKGQTVTLRCDPISGHDNLYWYRRVMGKEIKFLLHFVKESKQDESGMPNNRFLAERTGGTYSTLKVQPAELEDSGVYFCASSQGALSTEAFFGQGTRLTVV.